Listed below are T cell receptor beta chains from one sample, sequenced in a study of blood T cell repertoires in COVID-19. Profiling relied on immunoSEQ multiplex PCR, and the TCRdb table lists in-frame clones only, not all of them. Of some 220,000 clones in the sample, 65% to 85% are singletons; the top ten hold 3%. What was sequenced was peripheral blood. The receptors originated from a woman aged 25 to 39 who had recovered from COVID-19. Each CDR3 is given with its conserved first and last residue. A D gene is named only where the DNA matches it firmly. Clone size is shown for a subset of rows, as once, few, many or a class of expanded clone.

CDR3nt: TGCGCCAGCAGCTCCAACAGGGGTGGGACTAATGAAAAACTGTTTTTT
CDR3aa: CASSSNRGGTNEKLFF
len: 16
d_gene: TRBD1
abundance: -
v_gene: TRBV5-1
j_gene: TRBJ1-4

CDR3nt: TGTGCCACCAGAAATACAGGGGACACAGATACGCAGTATTTT
CDR3aa: CATRNTGDTDTQYF
len: 14
d_gene: TRBD1
abundance: -
v_gene: TRBV24-1
j_gene: TRBJ2-3

CDR3nt: TGTGCCAGCAGAGGGACAGGGCTTTCCTACGAGCAGTACTTC
CDR3aa: CASRGTGLSYEQYF
len: 14
d_gene: TRBD1
abundance: -
v_gene: TRBV11-2
j_gene: TRBJ2-7

CDR3nt: TGCAGCGTTGTGGGAGGATCCCGCAATGAGCAGTTCTTC
CDR3aa: CSVVGGSRNEQFF
len: 13
d_gene: -
abundance: -
v_gene: TRBV29-1
j_gene: TRBJ2-1

CDR3nt: TGCAGTGCTAGTGCCCCCAGGGGTTCGGTAAACACCATATATTTT
CDR3aa: CSASAPRGSVNTIYF
len: 15
d_gene: -
abundance: -
v_gene: TRBV20-1
j_gene: TRBJ1-3

CDR3nt: TGTGCCATCATGGGGACAGGGGGGACCTACGAGCAGTACTTC
CDR3aa: CAIMGTGGTYEQYF
len: 14
d_gene: TRBD1
abundance: -
v_gene: TRBV10-3
j_gene: TRBJ2-7

CDR3nt: TGTGCCTGGACGGTACTAGCGTTCAGTAGCACAGATACGCAGTATTTT
CDR3aa: CAWTVLAFSSTDTQYF
len: 16
d_gene: TRBD2
abundance: once
v_gene: TRBV30
j_gene: TRBJ2-3

CDR3nt: TGTGCCAGCAGCCCTGGGGCTAGCGGGATCTACAATGAGCAGTTCTTC
CDR3aa: CASSPGASGIYNEQFF
len: 16
d_gene: TRBD2
abundance: -
v_gene: TRBV9
j_gene: TRBJ2-1

CDR3nt: TGTGCCAGCAGCGGACAGGACTATGGCTACACCTTC
CDR3aa: CASSGQDYGYTF
len: 12
d_gene: TRBD1
abundance: -
v_gene: TRBV11-2
j_gene: TRBJ1-2

CDR3nt: TGTGCCAGCAGTGCCCCGGCTGGGGTAGCGGGGGAACAAGAGACCCAGTACTTC
CDR3aa: CASSAPAGVAGEQETQYF
len: 18
d_gene: TRBD2
abundance: -
v_gene: TRBV6-1
j_gene: TRBJ2-5

CDR3nt: TGTGCCAGCTCACCACCGGCAGGGAACATGAACACTGAAGCTTTCTTT
CDR3aa: CASSPPAGNMNTEAFF
len: 16
d_gene: -
abundance: once
v_gene: TRBV18
j_gene: TRBJ1-1

CDR3nt: TGCGCCAGCAGCCGGACAGGGGGAAACACTGAAGCTTTCTTT
CDR3aa: CASSRTGGNTEAFF
len: 14
d_gene: TRBD1
abundance: -
v_gene: TRBV5-1
j_gene: TRBJ1-1

CDR3nt: TGTGCCAGCAGCGTAGCCGGGACAGGGGGCAGGGCAGATACGCAGTATTTT
CDR3aa: CASSVAGTGGRADTQYF
len: 17
d_gene: TRBD1
abundance: -
v_gene: TRBV9
j_gene: TRBJ2-3

CDR3nt: TGTGCCACCGGGCGGGGAGTTAAGAATACGCAGTATTTT
CDR3aa: CATGRGVKNTQYF
len: 13
d_gene: -
abundance: few
v_gene: TRBV28
j_gene: TRBJ2-3

CDR3nt: TGCGCCAGCAGTCCCGGTGGCTCTGGAAACACCATATATTTT
CDR3aa: CASSPGGSGNTIYF
len: 14
d_gene: -
abundance: -
v_gene: TRBV5-1
j_gene: TRBJ1-3

CDR3nt: TGTGCCAGCAGCCCCAGGTCCGCAGGGGACTCTGGGGCCAACGTCCTGACTTTC
CDR3aa: CASSPRSAGDSGANVLTF
len: 18
d_gene: -
abundance: -
v_gene: TRBV7-6
j_gene: TRBJ2-6

CDR3nt: TGTGCCACCTCAGGGGCGCCTAGCACAGATACGCAGTATTTT
CDR3aa: CATSGAPSTDTQYF
len: 14
d_gene: -
abundance: once
v_gene: TRBV24-1
j_gene: TRBJ2-3

CDR3nt: TGTGCCAGCAGCATGGGTGGTAGCGGGAGAAATGAGCAGTTCTTC
CDR3aa: CASSMGGSGRNEQFF
len: 15
d_gene: TRBD2
abundance: -
v_gene: TRBV9
j_gene: TRBJ2-1

CDR3nt: TGTGCCAGCAGCCTAGGCCGCAGCGGGAGGGCGTCCTACGAGCAGTACTTC
CDR3aa: CASSLGRSGRASYEQYF
len: 17
d_gene: TRBD2
abundance: -
v_gene: TRBV5-4
j_gene: TRBJ2-7

CDR3nt: TGCGCCAGCAGCCAAGGCGCGGGAGCGGCAGATACGCAGTATTTT
CDR3aa: CASSQGAGAADTQYF
len: 15
d_gene: TRBD2
abundance: few
v_gene: TRBV4-1
j_gene: TRBJ2-3

CDR3nt: TGTGCCAGCGCCCGAGCGGGGGGACCAGACAATGAGCAGTTCTTC
CDR3aa: CASARAGGPDNEQFF
len: 15
d_gene: TRBD2
abundance: -
v_gene: TRBV6-5
j_gene: TRBJ2-1

CDR3nt: TGTGCCACCAGTGACCCCAGGGGCGGGCGCACAGATACGCAGTATTTT
CDR3aa: CATSDPRGGRTDTQYF
len: 16
d_gene: -
abundance: -
v_gene: TRBV24-1
j_gene: TRBJ2-3

CDR3nt: TGTGCCTGGAGTGTATCGGGGGGCGATGGCTACACCTTC
CDR3aa: CAWSVSGGDGYTF
len: 13
d_gene: -
abundance: -
v_gene: TRBV30
j_gene: TRBJ1-2

CDR3nt: TGTGCCAGCAGTTTACTACTAGCGGGAGGGAAGTTCTTC
CDR3aa: CASSLLLAGGKFF
len: 13
d_gene: TRBD2
abundance: -
v_gene: TRBV12-3/TRBV12-4
j_gene: TRBJ2-1

CDR3nt: TGTGCCAGCAGCTTGGCCCGGGTGAGGTCAGATACGCAGTATTTT
CDR3aa: CASSLARVRSDTQYF
len: 15
d_gene: -
abundance: -
v_gene: TRBV5-5
j_gene: TRBJ2-3

CDR3nt: TGTGCCAGCTCACCAGGGACAGTCTATAGCAATCAGCCCCAGCATTTT
CDR3aa: CASSPGTVYSNQPQHF
len: 16
d_gene: TRBD1
abundance: -
v_gene: TRBV18
j_gene: TRBJ1-5

CDR3nt: TGTGCCAGCAGCTTCGGGACTAGCGGGATTTACGAGCAGTACTTC
CDR3aa: CASSFGTSGIYEQYF
len: 15
d_gene: TRBD2
abundance: -
v_gene: TRBV7-9
j_gene: TRBJ2-7

CDR3nt: TGTGCCAGCAGTCCTTGGGACAACACAGATACGCAGTATTTT
CDR3aa: CASSPWDNTDTQYF
len: 14
d_gene: -
abundance: -
v_gene: TRBV27
j_gene: TRBJ2-3

CDR3nt: TGCAGCGTTTCCCGGGACCAAGAGACCCAGTACTTC
CDR3aa: CSVSRDQETQYF
len: 12
d_gene: -
abundance: -
v_gene: TRBV29-1
j_gene: TRBJ2-5

CDR3nt: TGTGCCAGCAGCTTAGTACAGGGTACTGAAGCTTTCTTT
CDR3aa: CASSLVQGTEAFF
len: 13
d_gene: -
abundance: -
v_gene: TRBV7-9
j_gene: TRBJ1-1

CDR3nt: TGTGCCAGCAAGCTAGCGGGCACAGATACGCAGTATTTT
CDR3aa: CASKLAGTDTQYF
len: 13
d_gene: TRBD2
abundance: -
v_gene: TRBV2
j_gene: TRBJ2-3

CDR3nt: TGTGCCAGCAGCTCCCCAGGGCTCGGGGCCAACGTCCTGACTTTC
CDR3aa: CASSSPGLGANVLTF
len: 15
d_gene: -
abundance: -
v_gene: TRBV7-3
j_gene: TRBJ2-6

CDR3nt: TGTGCCAGCTCCACTCTTCCAGGTTTTAGCACAGATACGCAGTATTTT
CDR3aa: CASSTLPGFSTDTQYF
len: 16
d_gene: -
abundance: -
v_gene: TRBV28
j_gene: TRBJ2-3

CDR3nt: TGTGCCAGCTCACCACAAACTGGGGGAGGCGAGACCCAGTACTTC
CDR3aa: CASSPQTGGGETQYF
len: 15
d_gene: -
abundance: -
v_gene: TRBV18
j_gene: TRBJ2-5

CDR3nt: TGTGCCAGCAGCTTGAACAGGGAATCAGATACGCAGTATTTT
CDR3aa: CASSLNRESDTQYF
len: 14
d_gene: -
abundance: -
v_gene: TRBV5-5
j_gene: TRBJ2-3

CDR3nt: TGTGCCAGCAGTTTATCCCTCCAAGAGACCCAGTACTTC
CDR3aa: CASSLSLQETQYF
len: 13
d_gene: -
abundance: -
v_gene: TRBV27
j_gene: TRBJ2-5

CDR3nt: TGTGCCAGCAGCCTGGACGGGGGGGAACCGTACTTC
CDR3aa: CASSLDGGEPYF
len: 12
d_gene: TRBD2
abundance: -
v_gene: TRBV7-9
j_gene: TRBJ2-7

CDR3nt: TGCGCCAGCAGCGCTCAGGGTGACTATGGCTACACCTTC
CDR3aa: CASSAQGDYGYTF
len: 13
d_gene: -
abundance: -
v_gene: TRBV5-1
j_gene: TRBJ1-2

CDR3nt: TGTGCCAGCAGTGTAGGAGGGTACGAGCAGTACTTC
CDR3aa: CASSVGGYEQYF
len: 12
d_gene: -
abundance: -
v_gene: TRBV2
j_gene: TRBJ2-7

CDR3nt: TGTGCCAGCAGTTTAACGGGGGTTGTAAATCAGCCCCAGCATTTT
CDR3aa: CASSLTGVVNQPQHF
len: 15
d_gene: -
abundance: -
v_gene: TRBV28
j_gene: TRBJ1-5

CDR3nt: TGTGCCACCAACTTAGAGCGGTACTACGAGCAGTACTTC
CDR3aa: CATNLERYYEQYF
len: 13
d_gene: -
abundance: -
v_gene: TRBV6-5
j_gene: TRBJ2-7

CDR3nt: TGCAGCGTTGAGACAGGGGGCCACGGGACTGGAAACACCATATATTTT
CDR3aa: CSVETGGHGTGNTIYF
len: 16
d_gene: TRBD1
abundance: -
v_gene: TRBV29-1
j_gene: TRBJ1-3

CDR3nt: TGTGCCACCAGCAGAGATCCGTTCACAGATACGCAGTATTTT
CDR3aa: CATSRDPFTDTQYF
len: 14
d_gene: -
abundance: -
v_gene: TRBV15
j_gene: TRBJ2-3

CDR3nt: TGTGCCAGCAGTTACGGAGCAAATCAGCCCCAGCATTTT
CDR3aa: CASSYGANQPQHF
len: 13
d_gene: -
abundance: few
v_gene: TRBV6-6
j_gene: TRBJ1-5

CDR3nt: TGCAGCGTTGATATAAGGGGGAGAGATACGCAGTATTTT
CDR3aa: CSVDIRGRDTQYF
len: 13
d_gene: -
abundance: once
v_gene: TRBV29-1
j_gene: TRBJ2-3

CDR3nt: TGTGCCAGCAGCTTGGGCACTGAGAACCAGCCCCAGCATTTT
CDR3aa: CASSLGTENQPQHF
len: 14
d_gene: -
abundance: -
v_gene: TRBV5-5
j_gene: TRBJ1-5

CDR3nt: TGTGCCAGCAGTATGACAGGGTACAATGAGCAGTTCTTC
CDR3aa: CASSMTGYNEQFF
len: 13
d_gene: TRBD1
abundance: -
v_gene: TRBV27
j_gene: TRBJ2-1

CDR3nt: TGTGCCACCAGTGTAGGGGACACCGGGGAGCTGTTTTTT
CDR3aa: CATSVGDTGELFF
len: 13
d_gene: -
abundance: -
v_gene: TRBV24-1
j_gene: TRBJ2-2

CDR3nt: TGTGCCAGCAGCTTAAGAGGACAGTATCTTGGCTACACCTTC
CDR3aa: CASSLRGQYLGYTF
len: 14
d_gene: -
abundance: -
v_gene: TRBV13
j_gene: TRBJ1-2

CDR3nt: TGTGCCAGCAGTGATAGAGTAGCTGCTGATGAGCAGTTCTTC
CDR3aa: CASSDRVAADEQFF
len: 14
d_gene: -
abundance: once
v_gene: TRBV2
j_gene: TRBJ2-1

CDR3nt: TGTGCCAGCAGTTACTCCGGGGGGTTCGTCAATGAGCAGTTCTTC
CDR3aa: CASSYSGGFVNEQFF
len: 15
d_gene: TRBD2
abundance: -
v_gene: TRBV6-5
j_gene: TRBJ2-1

CDR3nt: TGTGCCAGCAGCCCTGGACAGAGTCCCTCATACGAGCAGTACTTC
CDR3aa: CASSPGQSPSYEQYF
len: 15
d_gene: -
abundance: -
v_gene: TRBV7-3
j_gene: TRBJ2-7

CDR3nt: TGTGCCTGGAGCGAGGGACACCCTGACGACACTGAAGCTTTCTTT
CDR3aa: CAWSEGHPDDTEAFF
len: 15
d_gene: -
abundance: once
v_gene: TRBV30
j_gene: TRBJ1-1

CDR3nt: TGTGCCAGCAGCTTACCCGGGACTTCTGAGCAGTACTTC
CDR3aa: CASSLPGTSEQYF
len: 13
d_gene: -
abundance: few
v_gene: TRBV7-3
j_gene: TRBJ2-7